The next 16 T cell receptor beta chains were all read from a single sample in a study of T-cell reconstitution after alpha-beta-depleted transplantation in children. TCRbeta library preparation incorporated unique molecular identifiers. TCRdb fed the PCR reads into MiXCR, producing one record per CDR3 protein. Of hundreds of thousands of distinct CDR3 sequences in the sample, over 10% are singletons; the top ten hold around 0.79%. Sample: PBMCs, taken before TCRalphabeta/CD19-depleted stem cell transplant. These receptors originate from a girl aged 2-10 years with congenital amegakaryocytic thrombocytopenia, due to receive a stem cell transplant.

This clonotype was seen only a few times. The chain combines TRBV18 with TRBJ2-5; D call uncertain. Germline CDR1 reads KGHSH; CDR2 reads LQKENI. The CDR3 is made up of 12 amino acids. The germline V and J ends were trimmed by 0 bases and 5 bases, with 4 bases remaining between them. CDR3 residues: CASSPPEETQYF. CDR3 coding DNA: TGTGCCAGCTCACCACCGGAGGAGACCCAGTACTTC. The full variable domain, completed using reference TRBV18 and TRBJ2-5, is NAGVMQNPRHLVRRRGQEARLRCSPMKGHSHVYWYRQLPEEGLKFMVYLQKENIIDESGMPKERFSAEFPKEGPSILRIQQVVRGDSAAYFCASSPPEETQYFGPGTRLLVL.

This clonotype has ten or more counts. This sequence joins TRBV12-3 or TRBV12-4 and TRBJ2-1; D possibly matches TRBD1 or TRBD2 (7 bases each). The CDR3 is 16 residues long. V lost 5 bases and J lost 2, with 16 bases in between. The CDR3 protein is CASSASQGGPYNEQFF. CDR3 nucleotide sequence: TGTGCCAGCAGTGCCTCCCAGGGGGGGCCCTACAATGAGCAGTTCTTC.

The rearrangement links TRBV12-1 to TRBJ1-4. TRBV12-1 is a pseudogene. The CDR3 extends over 15 amino acids. Here the CDR3 reads CASSTRTATNEKLFF. The CDR3 nucleotides read TGTGCCAGCAGCACACGAACTGCAACTAATGAAAAACTGTTTTTT.

In this sample, this clonotype turned up many times. The chain carries TRBV12-3 or TRBV12-4 and TRBJ1-6, with D uncertain. The CDR3 covers 13 residues. The V gene lost 5 bases and the J gene lost 14 bases, with 16 bases spanning the gap. The CDR3 nucleotides are TGTGCCAGCAGTCCAGCCCTCAGGTGGTCCCTCCACTTT. Amino acids: CASSPALRWSLHF.

This chain links TRBV27 with TRBJ2-3; no firm D call. The CDR3 totals 16 residues. Germline lookup yields CDR1 MNHEY and CDR2 SMNVEV (reference sequence). V lost 1 base to trimming and J lost 0 bases, with 11 bases between them. The chain's CDR3 is CASSLYSGESTDTQYF. In DNA, the CDR3 is TGTGCCAGCAGTTTATATTCTGGAGAGAGCACAGATACGCAGTATTTT.

This clonotype showed up many times. This chain uses TRBV5-1 with TRBJ1-2, with D perhaps TRBD1 (5 bases). The germline V gene has CDR1 SGHRS and CDR2 YFSETQ. With 0 bases removed from V and 2 bases from J, the gap between germline ends came to 11 bases. The CDR3 loop spans 15 amino acids. CDR3 coding DNA: TGCGCCAGCAGCTTGGGAGGGACGGAAAACTATGGCTACACCTTC. This sequence encodes CASSLGGTENYGYTF.

The rearrangement joins TRBV5-1 to TRBJ2-5; possibly TRBD2 for D (5 bases). The CDR3 length is 15 residues. V lost 1 base and J 2 bases, leaving 12 bases between the germline ends. Germline CDR1 reads SGHRS; CDR2 reads YFSETQ. As DNA, the CDR3 is TGCGCCAGCAGCTTGTTTTCGGGAAATCAAGAGACCCAGTACTTC. Translating it yields CASSLFSGNQETQYF.

This clonotype was recorded many times. The chain carries TRBV7-8 and TRBJ2-7; no clear D gene. V shed 5 bases and J shed 2 bases, with 7 bases lying between them. The germline V gene has CDR1 SGHVS and CDR2 FQNEAQ. The CDR3 is 12 amino acids. CDR3: CASSTSPYEQYF. The CDR3, as DNA: TGTGCCAGCAGCACCAGTCCCTACGAGCAGTACTTC.

V gene TRBV7-2 combines with J gene TRBJ2-1; D possibly corresponds to TRBD2 (6 bases). The V gene's germline CDR1 is SGHTA and CDR2 FQGNSA. V dropped 5 bases and J dropped 3 bases, with 17 bases sitting between them. This CDR3 spans 16 amino acids. DNA of the CDR3: TGTGCCAGCAGCACCTCTGTAGCGGACCTCTACAATGAGCAGTTCTTC. Translating it yields CASSTSVADLYNEQFF.

This clonotype was detected many times. The chain is built from TRBV6-5 and TRBJ2-1; 13 positions match TRBD2. This CDR3 contains 18 residues. The germline CDR1 and CDR2 sequences are MNHEY and SVGAGI. V shed 7 bases and J 1 base; nucleotides not matched to a gene: 10. In nucleotides, the CDR3 is TGTGCCAGCACCAACGGGACTAGCGGGATCTGGTCCTACAATGAGCAGTTCTTC. The encoded protein is CASTNGTSGIWSYNEQFF.

The chain uses TRBV5-1 and TRBJ2-3; 13 bases agree with TRBD2. The CDR3 extends over 17 amino acids. In germline, CDR1 is SGHRS, CDR2 YFSETQ. V trimming: 4 bases; J trimming: 5 bases; junction bases outside the gene matches: 10. CDR3 sequence (DNA): TGCGCCAGCAGCCCGCGCATACTAGCGGGAGGGCGAGATACGCAGTATTTT. Amino acids: CASSPRILAGGRDTQYF.

Of note for this clonotype: A much bigger clone sits one base away, suggesting this may be a read error. The V gene is TRBV7-8, the J gene TRBJ1-5; no clear D. Germline CDR1 and CDR2: SGHVS and FQNEAQ. The CDR3 loop spans 16 amino acids. CDR3 sequence reads: CVSSFGRLTGNQPQHF. The DNA of the CDR3 is TGTGTCAGCAGCTTTGGCAGGTTGACCGGCAATCAGCCCCAGCATTTT. Full variable domain (outside the CDR3, taken from reference TRBV7-8 and TRBJ1-5): GAGVSQSPRYKVAKRGQDVALRCDPISGHVSLFWYQQALGQGPEFLTYFQNEAQLDKSGLPSDRFFAERPEGSVSTLKIQRTQQEDSAVYLCVSSFGRLTGNQPQHFGDGTRLSIL.

The chain joins TRBV28 to TRBJ1-1; D ambiguous. This CDR3 region has 11 residues. Germline values: CDR1 MDHEN, CDR2 SYDVKM. The ends were cut back, 7 bases at V and 4 bases at J, with 7 bases in the middle. This CDR3 is CASKTATEAFF. The CDR3 DNA reads as TGTGCCAGCAAAACCGCCACTGAAGCTTTCTTT.

In regard to this clonotype: A much larger clonotype is one base distant, so this may be a read error. Lacking the conserved final phenylalanine or tryptophan, this CDR3 likely reflects a read error. The CDR3 reads CASSPSEYNEAFY. DNA of the CDR3: TGTGCCAGCAGTCCGAGCGAGTACAATGAAGCTTTCTAT. The chain links TRBV28 to TRBJ1-1, with D unclear. V dropped 5 bases and J dropped 7 bases, with 14 bases sitting between them. Germline CDR1 and CDR2: MDHEN and SYDVKM. This CDR3 contains 13 residues.

The chain employs TRBV7-3 and TRBJ2-2; D may be TRBD2 (6 bases). The CDR3 contains 17 residues. Trimming stripped 5 bases from V and 0 bases from J, with 16 bases between. CDR1 and CDR2 from the germline V gene are SGHTA and FQGTGA. The DNA of the CDR3 is TGTGCCAGCAGCCCCCAGGCGGGAACTTCGAACACCGGGGAGCTGTTTTTT. Its protein is CASSPQAGTSNTGELFF.

This clonotype was counted many times. The gene calls are TRBV28 and TRBJ2-6; possibly TRBD2 for D (6 bases). The CDR3 is 14 amino acids. CDR1 MDHEN and CDR2 SYDVKM come from the germline V gene. V lost 9 bases and J 2 bases, leaving 11 bases between the germline ends. CDR3 in amino acids: CASGGEPGANVLTF. The CDR3 DNA is TGTGCCAGTGGCGGGGAACCTGGGGCCAACGTCCTGACTTTC.